These T cell receptor beta chains were read from a single sample in a study of cytotoxic CD8 clonotypes in ibrutinib-treated CLL. Data came from immunoSEQ multiplex PCR; TCRdb stores just in-frame clones and leaves some out. The sample yields fewer than 150,000 clones, less than 90% seen once. The sample here was PBMCs, taken after 24 months of ibrutinib treatment. The receptors shown here come from a human donor with chronic lymphocytic leukemia. Both conserved end residues are part of each CDR3. Fields, in order: V gene, J gene, D gene, clone size, CDR3 DNA, CDR3 protein. D genes are given only for firm matches. Part of the rows lack a size; the others show once, few, many or a class for expanded clones.

TRBV7-9	TRBJ1-2	NA	NA	TGTGCCAGCAGCTCCAGGGTCCAGGGTCATGGCTACACCTTC	CASSSRVQGHGYTF
TRBV19	TRBJ2-5	NA	NA	TGTGCCAGTAGTATAGGGGTATACCAAGAGACCCAGTACTTC	CASSIGVYQETQYF
TRBV5-5	TRBJ1-4	NA	NA	TGTGCCAGCAGCCTACAGGAAAATGAAAAACTGTTTTTT	CASSLQENEKLFF
TRBV6-1	TRBJ1-5	NA	NA	TGTGCCAGCAGTGAGGGCAGGGTAAACAATCAGCCCCAGCATTTT	CASSEGRVNNQPQHF
TRBV5-1	TRBJ2-7	NA	NA	TGCGCCAGCAGCTCGGTGGGGACGGGCCGGAGCGAGCAGTACTTC	CASSSVGTGRSEQYF
TRBV5-1	TRBJ2-7	TRBD1	NA	TGCGCCAGCAGCCTAACCGGGACAGGGAGTTACGAGCAGTACTTC	CASSLTGTGSYEQYF
TRBV6-6	TRBJ1-3	NA	NA	TGTGCCAGCAGTTACCCACCTACACCTAACACCATATATTTT	CASSYPPTPNTIYF
TRBV15	TRBJ1-3	NA	few	TGTGCCACCAGCAGAGACCCACCAGGGGCGAAGACTGGAAACACCATATATTTT	CATSRDPPGAKTGNTIYF
TRBV28	TRBJ1-5	NA	NA	TGTGCCAGCAGTTTGGCCCCAACAGGGTTCGGTAGCAATCAGCCCCAGCATTTT	CASSLAPTGFGSNQPQHF
TRBV2	TRBJ2-5	NA	NA	TGTGCCAGCAGCACAGGTGGGGAGACCCAGTACTTC	CASSTGGETQYF
TRBV5-4	TRBJ2-3	NA	NA	TGTGCCAGCAGCTTGGGAGGAACAGATACGCAGTATTTT	CASSLGGTDTQYF
TRBV6-6	TRBJ2-5	TRBD1	NA	TGTGCCAGCAGTGACAGGGGAGAGACCCAGTACTTC	CASSDRGETQYF
TRBV4-3	TRBJ1-2	TRBD1	NA	TGCGCCAGCAGCCAAGGACCCTCAGGGGGCGCGGGGAACTATGGCTACACCTTC	CASSQGPSGGAGNYGYTF
TRBV6-5	TRBJ1-5	NA	NA	TGTGCCAGCAGTTACTCGGGGGCGCATCAGCCCCAGCATTTT	CASSYSGAHQPQHF